This T cell receptor (beta chain) was sequenced for a study of cytomegalovirus exposure and HLA in healthy donors. The study's findings and limits: Per published accounts, TCR beta sequences correctly predicted the HLA-A and HLA-B alleles of most subjects.

Researchers ran the PCR with 60 Vbeta and 13 Jbeta primers. Libraries were prepared by immunoSEQ multiplex PCR; TCRdb keeps only in-frame clonotypes and omits some of them. The sample yields more than 150,000 clones, roughly 80% seen once. Turning to this clone: The antigen is undetermined.

V shed 7 bases and J 0 bases; nucleotides not matched to a gene: 1. Germline CDR1 ENHRY, CDR2 SYGVKD. CDR3 size: 13 residues. The genes are TRBV10-3 and TRBJ2-7, with 9 bases matching TRBD2. The sequencing sample was made of PBMCs. The sequence derives from a boy between 2 and 10 years old in good health and CMV-seronegative. The DNA of the CDR3 is TGTGCCATCATGACTAGCGGCTCCTACGAGCAGTACTTC. Translated, it gives CAIMTSGSYEQYF.